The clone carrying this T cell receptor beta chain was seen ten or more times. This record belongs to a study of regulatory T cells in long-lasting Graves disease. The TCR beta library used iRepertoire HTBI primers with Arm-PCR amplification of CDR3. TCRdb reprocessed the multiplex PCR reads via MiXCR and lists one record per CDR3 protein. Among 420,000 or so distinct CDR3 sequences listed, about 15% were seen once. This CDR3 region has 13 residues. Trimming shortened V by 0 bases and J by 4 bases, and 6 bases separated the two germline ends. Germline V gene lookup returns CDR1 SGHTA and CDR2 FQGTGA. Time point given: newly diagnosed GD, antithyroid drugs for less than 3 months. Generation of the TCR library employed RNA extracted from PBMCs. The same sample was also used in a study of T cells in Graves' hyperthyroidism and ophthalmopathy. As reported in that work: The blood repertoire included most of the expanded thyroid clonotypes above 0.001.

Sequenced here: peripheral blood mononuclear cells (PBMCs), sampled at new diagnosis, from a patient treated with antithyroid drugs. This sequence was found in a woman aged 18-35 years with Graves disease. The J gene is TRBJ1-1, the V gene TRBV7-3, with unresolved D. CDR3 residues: CASSLTRSTEAFF. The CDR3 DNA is TGTGCCAGCAGCTTAACAAGGAGCACTGAAGCTTTCTTT.